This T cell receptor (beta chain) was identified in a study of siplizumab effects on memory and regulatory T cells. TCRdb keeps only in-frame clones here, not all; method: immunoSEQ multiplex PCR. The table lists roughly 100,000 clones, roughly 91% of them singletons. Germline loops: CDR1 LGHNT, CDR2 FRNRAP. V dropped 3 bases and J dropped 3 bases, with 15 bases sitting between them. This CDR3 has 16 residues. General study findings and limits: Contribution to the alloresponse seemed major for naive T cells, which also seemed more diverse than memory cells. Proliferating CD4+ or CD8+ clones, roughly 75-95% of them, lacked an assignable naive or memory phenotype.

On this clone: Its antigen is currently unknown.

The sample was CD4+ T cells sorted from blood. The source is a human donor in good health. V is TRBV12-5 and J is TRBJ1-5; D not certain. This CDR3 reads CASGFLQSGSNQPQHF. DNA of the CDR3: TGTGCTAGTGGTTTCTTGCAAAGCGGGTCCAATCAGCCCCAGCATTTT.